This T cell receptor beta chain was retrieved from a study of T cell repertoires in cytomegalovirus infection. In the case of this clonotype: No antigen is known for it.

The CDR3 loop spans 13 amino acids. V was clipped by 1 base and J by 3 bases, with 6 bases between them. Germline V gene data show CDR1 as SEHNR and CDR2 as FQNEAQ (reference sequence). In TCRdb, the reads were re-called with MiXCR into one record per CDR3 protein. The table lists roughly 990,000 distinct CDR3 sequences, roughly 30% of them singletons. This material consisted of cultured CD8+ T cells from PBMCs, taken from culture after CMV antigen stimulation. This clonotype was sampled from a human donor in good health (CMV status not recorded). Some clones in this sample may be carry-over from other donors' samples. The chain carries TRBV7-9 and TRBJ2-5; D may be TRBD2 (5 bases). CDR3 region: CASSLVEEETQYF. The CDR3 nucleotides read TGTGCCAGCAGCTTAGTGGAGGAAGAGACCCAGTACTTC. The full variable domain, in which reference TRBV7-9 and TRBJ2-5 provide the parts outside the CDR3, is DTGVSQNPRHKITKRGQNVTFRCDPISEHNRLYWYRQTLGQGPEFLTYFQNEAQLEKSRLLSDRFSAERPKGSFSTLEIQRTEQGDSAMYLCASSLVEEETQYFGPGTRLLVL.